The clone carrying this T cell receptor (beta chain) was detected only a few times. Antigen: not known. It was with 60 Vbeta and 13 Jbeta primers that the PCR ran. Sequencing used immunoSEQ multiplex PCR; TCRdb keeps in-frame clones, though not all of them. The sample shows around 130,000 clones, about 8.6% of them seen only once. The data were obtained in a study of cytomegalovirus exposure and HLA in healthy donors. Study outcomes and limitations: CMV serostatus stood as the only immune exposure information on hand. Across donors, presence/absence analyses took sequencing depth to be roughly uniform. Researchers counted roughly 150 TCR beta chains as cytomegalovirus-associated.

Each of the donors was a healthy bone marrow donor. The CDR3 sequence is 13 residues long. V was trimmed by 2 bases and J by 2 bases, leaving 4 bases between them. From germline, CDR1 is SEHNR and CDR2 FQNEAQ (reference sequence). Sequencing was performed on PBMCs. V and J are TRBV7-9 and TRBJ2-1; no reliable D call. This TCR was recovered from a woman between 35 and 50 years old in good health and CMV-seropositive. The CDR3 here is CASSLTTYNEQFF. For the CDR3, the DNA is TGTGCCAGCAGCTTAACTACCTACAATGAGCAGTTCTTC.